This is a list of T cell receptor beta chains from one sample in a study of T cell responses to AZD1222 COVID-19 vaccine. Assay: immunoSEQ multiplex PCR; the TCRdb copy retains only in-frame clones and omits some. Here the sample spans 55,000 to 85,000 clones, 84% being singletons. The specimen was peripheral blood, collected on day 0 of AZD1222 vaccination. Receptors originate from an adult in good health. Both conserved end residues are part of each CDR3. D genes are given only for firm matches. For some rows the clone size is stated as once, few or many, or as a class when expanded; others skip it.

J,D,V,size,length,CDR3,DNA
TRBJ1-1,TRBD1,TRBV5-1,NA,15,CASSLWTGVNTEAFF,TGCGCCAGCAGCTTGTGGACAGGCGTCAACACTGAAGCTTTCTTT
TRBJ1-1,NA,TRBV30,NA,12,CASNRDGTEAFF,TGTGCCTCCAACAGGGATGGTACTGAAGCTTTCTTT
TRBJ1-1,TRBD1,TRBV9,NA,16,CASSVEGQGAPTEAFF,TGTGCCAGCAGCGTAGAAGGACAGGGGGCCCCCACTGAAGCTTTCTTT
TRBJ2-2,TRBD1,TRBV6-2/TRBV6-3,NA,15,CASSGDSRLTGELFF,TGTGCCAGCAGCGGGGACAGCCGACTCACCGGGGAGCTGTTTTTT
TRBJ1-1,NA,TRBV7-2,NA,14,CASSLGLMNTEAFF,TGTGCCAGCAGCCTGGGTCTAATGAACACTGAAGCTTTCTTT
TRBJ2-1,TRBD2,TRBV6-2/TRBV6-3,NA,18,CASSLTGTSGGRYNEQFF,TGTGCCAGCAGTTTAACCGGGACTAGCGGGGGACGCTACAATGAGCAGTTCTTC
TRBJ2-1,TRBD2,TRBV7-8,NA,18,CASSLGLAGQTRALEQFF,TGTGCCAGCAGCTTGGGACTAGCGGGCCAGACAAGGGCATTAGAGCAGTTCTTC
TRBJ2-1,NA,TRBV7-9,NA,13,CASSLPQGSEQFF,TGTGCCAGCAGTTTACCTCAGGGGAGTGAGCAGTTCTTC
TRBJ2-7,NA,TRBV4-2,NA,15,CASSQETSGVYEQYF,TGTGCCAGCAGCCAGGAGACTTCTGGAGTATACGAGCAGTACTTC
TRBJ1-5,NA,TRBV18,NA,15,CASSPGEGSNQPQHF,TGTGCCAGCTCACCGGGAGAGGGTAGCAATCAGCCCCAGCATTTT
TRBJ2-1,TRBD1,TRBV4-2,NA,16,CASSQDSGTVYNEQFF,TGTGCCAGCAGCCAAGATTCCGGGACAGTCTACAATGAGCAGTTCTTC
TRBJ1-2,NA,TRBV7-2,NA,13,CASSLYVAYGYTF,TGTGCCAGCAGCTTGTATGTGGCCTATGGCTACACCTTC
TRBJ1-4,NA,TRBV28,few,15,CASSSRTAYGEKLFF,TGTGCCAGCAGTTCCCGGACAGCCTATGGTGAAAAACTGTTTTTT